This is a list of T cell receptor beta chains from one sample in a study of shared clonotypes between healthy human individuals. TCRdb keeps only in-frame clones here, not all; method: immunoSEQ multiplex PCR. The data show about 2 million clones, around 96% seen once. Material: naive CD8+ T cells sorted from blood. Every receptor here comes from a young man in good health. Both conserved end residues are trimmed from each CDR3. Fields, in order: J gene, V gene, CDR3 protein.

J: TRBJ1-1; V: TRBV11-2; CDR3: ASSFTARNTEAF
J: TRBJ2-2; V: TRBV6-5; CDR3: ASSPWGGELF
J: TRBJ2-7; V: TRBV6-5; CDR3: ASSPGQGALYEQY
J: TRBJ1-2; V: TRBV27; CDR3: ASRPTPETGYGYT
J: TRBJ1-4; V: TRBV28; CDR3: ASSLSGDSTTNEKLF
J: TRBJ1-2; V: TRBV6-5; CDR3: ASSYGGAHYGYT
J: TRBJ2-7; V: TRBV18; CDR3: ASSPRGQGEIYEQY
J: TRBJ2-7; V: TRBV4-1; CDR3: ASSQAPGQGFYEQY
J: TRBJ1-2; V: TRBV9; CDR3: ASRGKSDRSLYYGYT
J: TRBJ1-1; V: TRBV9; CDR3: ASSVTGTGFQGAF
J: -; V: TRBV7-2; CDR3: ASSAGESRTYEQY
J: TRBJ2-5; V: TRBV4-1; CDR3: ASSRTSGGAEETQY
J: TRBJ1-1; V: TRBV6-6; CDR3: ASSLPGPGDTEAF
J: TRBJ2-1; V: TRBV25-1; CDR3: ASSGVSGNPYNEQF
J: TRBJ2-7; V: TRBV7-6; CDR3: ASSLTSEHSSYEQY
J: TRBJ2-7; V: TRBV7-7; CDR3: ASSKQGAYEQY
J: TRBJ1-6; V: TRBV5-6; CDR3: ASSFGSNHNSPLH
J: TRBJ2-1; V: TRBV4-3; CDR3: ASSQRLAGGREQF
J: TRBJ2-2; V: TRBV21-1; CDR3: ASSRTSGGPTGELF
J: TRBJ2-7; V: TRBV4-3; CDR3: ASSQAPSYEQY
J: TRBJ2-3; V: TRBV30; CDR3: AWSVSPRGKGLFGDTQY
J: TRBJ1-5; V: TRBV19; CDR3: ASSIRGALFQPQH
J: TRBJ2-3; V: TRBV18; CDR3: ASSPPDWGDTQY
J: TRBJ2-7; V: TRBV11-2; CDR3: ASSPVGNSYEQY
J: TRBJ2-7; V: TRBV15; CDR3: ATSPTGSSYEQY
J: TRBJ1-1; V: TRBV19; CDR3: ASSIRVDRSNTEAF
J: TRBJ1-2; V: TRBV2; CDR3: ASSGQGAAGYT
J: TRBJ2-5; V: TRBV6-5; CDR3: ASSHGPPGLETQY
J: TRBJ1-1; V: TRBV7-2; CDR3: ASSPEVRLFTEAF
J: TRBJ1-2; V: TRBV27; CDR3: ASSSPGPLYGYT
J: TRBJ2-1; V: TRBV19; CDR3: ASSTYRDNEQF
J: TRBJ2-2; V: TRBV11-2; CDR3: ASSLVAANTGELF
J: TRBJ2-7; V: TRBV13; CDR3: ASSFFVSGPYEQY
J: TRBJ2-7; V: TRBV11-2; CDR3: ASSLRTSYPYEQY
J: TRBJ2-7; V: TRBV11-3; CDR3: ASSLDNYEQY
J: TRBJ2-5; V: TRBV30; CDR3: AWSVQDRVIREAYQTQY
J: TRBJ2-5; V: TRBV11-2; CDR3: ASSFGGVNQETQY
J: TRBJ1-1; V: TRBV5-1; CDR3: ASSLEVIGVTEAF
J: TRBJ1-1; V: TRBV7-9; CDR3: ASSSGSTEAF
J: TRBJ2-1; V: TRBV2; CDR3: ASSEVGSGHNEQF
J: TRBJ2-7; V: TRBV7-9; CDR3: ASSLGAVGEQY
J: TRBJ1-1; V: TRBV19; CDR3: ASSPWTGGTMNTEAF
J: TRBJ2-3; V: TRBV5-6; CDR3: ASSFGTGTWADTQY
J: TRBJ1-3; V: TRBV7-2; CDR3: ASSFLRGGFGNTIY
J: TRBJ2-1; V: TRBV6-1; CDR3: ASSEATGSSYNEQF
J: TRBJ2-7; V: TRBV13; CDR3: ASSSGTGLAGGLGFNEQY
J: TRBJ2-7; V: TRBV5-1; CDR3: ASSLAGKTYEQY
J: TRBJ2-1; V: TRBV29-1; CDR3: SVEGDRIGNEQF
J: TRBJ2-7; V: TRBV11-2; CDR3: ASSSTGETYEQY
J: TRBJ2-5; V: TRBV10-3; CDR3: AISVERQETQY
J: TRBJ2-7; V: TRBV20-1; CDR3: SASTGWEQY
J: TRBJ2-7; V: TRBV10-2; CDR3: ASSEDTPYEQY
J: TRBJ2-3; V: TRBV9; CDR3: ASSVEELQTDTQY
J: TRBJ1-6; V: TRBV7-9; CDR3: AILPYSATFNSPLH
J: -; V: TRBV15; CDR3: ATSREGALTYEQY
J: TRBJ2-2; V: TRBV6-6; CDR3: ASSYSSPGELF
J: TRBJ2-7; V: TRBV4-1; CDR3: ASSQSSGAVYEQY
J: TRBJ2-7; V: TRBV28; CDR3: ASSFSYEQY